This T cell receptor beta chain was obtained from a study of blood T cell repertoires in COVID-19. Across the study: Specimens from acute and convalescent COVID-19 originated in the United States, Italy and Spain. PBMCs, B-cell-depleted T cells, or T cells were the source of the cDNA or gDNA that made up the material.

Study processing details: Reference gene primer amplification gave nucleated cell count estimates. Profiling relied on immunoSEQ multiplex PCR, and the TCRdb table lists in-frame clones only, not all of them. Clone size and V and J calls were adopted from that table, with D and trimming inferred from the DNA. The repertoire holds around 97,000 clones, with approximately 84% as singletons. V shed 6 bases and J shed 10 bases, with 15 bases lying between them. The CDR3 covers 13 residues. The chain carries TRBV12-3 or TRBV12-4 and TRBJ1-4, with TRBD1 as a possible D gene (5 bases). The sequence was obtained from a human donor in a cohort sampled during active COVID-19. Sequencing was performed on peripheral blood. The CDR3 nucleotides read TGTGCCAGCAGCACACTAGTGGGGGGAAAACTGTTTTTT. Its protein is CASSTLVGGKLFF.